The 26 T cell receptor beta chains listed next were all sequenced from one sample in a study of blood T cell repertoires in COVID-19. Profiled with immunoSEQ multiplex PCR; TCRdb holds only in-frame clones, not every one. The sample holds roughly 270,000 clones, around 84% seen once. Sequencing used PBMCs or T cells enriched from blood (not recorded which). The origin of the receptors is a woman between 45 and 60 years old who had recovered from COVID-19.

The genes are TRBV30 and TRBJ2-7; 9 nucleotides match TRBD1. Trimming took 4 bases from V and 7 from J; bases not matched to a gene: 14. This CDR3 contains 15 residues. Germline values: CDR1 GTSNPN, CDR2 SVGIG (reference sequence). CDR3 nucleotides: TGTGCCTGGACCGCCCGGGACAGGGTTTTAAATGAGCAGTACTTC. Protein sequence: CAWTARDRVLNEQYF.

The chain employs TRBV11-2 and TRBJ1-3; unclear D gene. The CDR3 consists of 15 residues. V was cut by 4 bases and J by 4 bases, with 14 bases left in between. Looked up from germline, CDR1 is SGHAT and CDR2 is FQNNGV. In nucleotides, the CDR3 is TGTGCCAGCAGCTGGACCGGGGTGGCAGGAAACACCATATATTTT. Amino acid sequence: CASSWTGVAGNTIYF.

This clone was seen just once. The chain links TRBV7-2 to TRBJ1-2; TRBD1 might be the D (5 bases). The CDR3 has 14 residues. CDR1 and CDR2 (germline): SGHTA, FQGNSA. V gave up 5 bases and J gave up 8 bases, with 18 bases separating them. The CDR3 loop is CASSPFREAKGYTF. The CDR3 DNA reads as TGTGCCAGCAGCCCTTTCAGGGAGGCGAAGGGCTACACCTTC.

This chain uses TRBV15 with TRBJ2-7, with TRBD2 matching 8 bases. This CDR3 spans 16 amino acids. Per germline, CDR1 LNHNV and CDR2 YYDKDF (reference sequence). V shed 4 bases, J shed 3 bases, and the junction held 11 bases outside the gene matches. CDR3 in amino acids: CATSKGATSGGYEQYF. CDR3 bases: TGTGCCACCAGCAAGGGTGCAACTAGCGGAGGCTACGAGCAGTACTTC.

This clone was detected only a few times. V usage is TRBV7-9 and J usage is TRBJ1-1; D is perhaps TRBD1 (6 bases). The germline V and J ends were trimmed by 5 bases and 1 base, with 14 bases remaining between them. CDR3 size: 15 residues. From germline, CDR1 is SEHNR and CDR2 FQNEAQ (reference sequence). Written as DNA, the CDR3 is TGTGCCAGCAGCCATCCGGGACACTCGAACACTGAAGCTTTCTTT. Protein product: CASSHPGHSNTEAFF.

J is TRBJ1-4 and V is TRBV6-2 or TRBV6-3; D is unresolved. The CDR3 length is 16 residues. Germline V gives CDR1 MNHEY, CDR2 SVGEGT. The germline V and J ends were trimmed by 2 bases and 0 bases, with 10 bases remaining between them. This chain's CDR3 is CASSYPDTSTNEKLFF. The CDR3 bases are TGTGCCAGCAGTTACCCTGACACTTCAACTAATGAAAAACTGTTTTTT.

The genes are TRBV30 and TRBJ1-3; possible D gene TRBD1, 6 bases. This CDR3 spans 14 amino acids. Germline V CDR1 and CDR2: GTSNPN, SVGIG (reference sequence). Trimming removed 8 bases at V and 0 bases at J, with 14 bases between. CDR3 loop: CARGRDNSGNTIYF. The CDR3 nucleotides are TGTGCCCGAGGCCGGGACAACTCTGGAAACACCATATATTTT.

V and J are TRBV5-4 and TRBJ1-1, with TRBD1 matching over 7 bases. CDR3 length: 14 residues. The germline V gene has CDR1 SGHNT and CDR2 YYREEE (reference sequence). With V trimmed by 4 bases and J by 11 bases, 14 bases remained unmatched. The CDR3 loop reads CASSRTGQDRWAFF. The CDR3 bases are TGTGCCAGCAGCCGCACTGGACAGGACCGCTGGGCTTTCTTT.

CDR3 DNA sequence: TGTGCCAGCAGCCAACGACTAGCGGGAGGGCCTCGGGGTGAGCAGTTCTTC. Encoded protein: CASSQRLAGGPRGEQFF. This chain links TRBV4-2 with TRBJ2-1, with 14 bases matching TRBD2. V lost 2 bases and J lost 9; bases outside the gene matches: 9. CDR1 is LGHNA, CDR2 YNFKEQ, per germline. The CDR3 covers 17 residues.

This clone was detected once. The sample has other DNA sequences that encode this CDR3 too. This sequence joins TRBV3-1 (or the pseudogene TRBV3-2) and TRBJ2-7; D is possibly TRBD1 (6 bases). The V gene lost 1 base and the J gene lost 3 bases, with 13 bases spanning the gap. This CDR3 is 15 amino acids long. CDR1 and CDR2 (germline): LGHDT, YNNKEL (reference sequence). CDR3 bases: TGTGCCAGCAGCCAAGGTCCCAGGGGTATCTACGAGCAGTACTTC. This gives the protein CASSQGPRGIYEQYF.

This chain links TRBV20-1 with TRBJ1-2; possibly TRBD1 for D (6 bases). Deletions cut 3 bases from V and 4 bases from J, with 15 bases between. Germline V gives CDR1 DFQATT, CDR2 SNEGSKA (reference sequence). This CDR3 is built from 14 residues. Written as DNA, the CDR3 is TGCAGTGCTAGTTCCTTCGACAGGATCTATGGCTACACCTTC. It specifies CSASSFDRIYGYTF.

This chain uses TRBV4-1 with TRBJ1-6; 8 positions match TRBD1. J was trimmed by 7 bases and V by 7 bases; bases with no gene match: 12. From germline, CDR1 is MGHRA and CDR2 YSYEKL. The CDR3 loop spans 16 amino acids. Here the CDR3 reads CASTTLWTGLNSPLHF. CDR3 in DNA: TGCGCCAGCACAACCCTTTGGACAGGGCTCAATTCACCCCTCCACTTT.

The J gene is TRBJ1-6, the V gene TRBV2; D is possibly TRBD1 (5 bases). Germline V CDR1 and CDR2: SNHLY, FYNNEI. The V end lost 3 bases, the J end lost 1 base, and 19 bases lay between the germline ends. This CDR3 is 19 amino acids long. The CDR3 DNA follows: TGTGCCAGCAGTGAGTCCAGGGTGAGGTTACGGTCCTATAATTCACCCCTCCACTTT. Amino acid sequence: CASSESRVRLRSYNSPLHF.

This clone was recorded a few times. The V gene is TRBV28, the J gene TRBJ1-3, with 10 nucleotides matching TRBD1. This CDR3 has 15 amino acids. With 3 bases clipped from V and 4 bases from J, the junction kept 3 bases outside the gene matches. The germline V gene encodes CDR1 MDHEN and CDR2 SYDVKM. CDR3 bases: TGTGCCAGCAGTTTCCCGGACAGGGGGGGAAACACCATATATTTT. As protein: CASSFPDRGGNTIYF. The variable domain in full, completed from reference TRBV28 and TRBJ1-3, reads DVKVTQSSRYLVKRTGEKVFLECVQDMDHENMFWYRQDPGLGLRLIYFSYDVKMKEKGDIPEGYSVSREKKERFSLILESASTNQTSMYLCASSFPDRGGNTIYFGEGSWLTVV.

CDR3 residues: CASSMPGTSGRARSYNEQFF. CDR3 bases: TGTGCCAGTAGTATGCCAGGGACTAGCGGGAGGGCCCGGTCCTACAATGAGCAGTTCTTC. J is TRBJ2-1 and V is TRBV19, with 16 bases fitting TRBD2. This CDR3 region has 20 residues. CDR1 and CDR2 (germline): LNHDA, SQIVND (reference sequence). Unmatched junction bases numbered 9, after V lost 3 bases and J lost 1 base.

J is TRBJ2-3 and V is TRBV30, with TRBD2 identical over 7 bases. Looked up from germline, CDR1 is GTSNPN and CDR2 is SVGIG (reference sequence). The trim removed 2 bases at V and 1 base at J, leaving 6 bases unmatched. This CDR3 region has 15 residues. The CDR3 loop is CAWSPGTTGTDTQYF. The CDR3 bases are TGTGCCTGGAGTCCTGGGACTACAGGCACAGATACGCAGTATTTT.

The V gene is TRBV4-1, the J gene TRBJ1-4; no clear D. Per the germline V gene, CDR1 is MGHRA and CDR2 is YSYEKL. This CDR3 region has 14 residues. The germline V and J ends were trimmed by 3 bases and 7 bases, with 12 bases remaining between them. The CDR3: CASSQGPEGEKLFF. CDR3 bases: TGCGCCAGCAGCCAGGGTCCGGAGGGTGAAAAACTGTTTTTT.

The V call is TRBV7-8, the J call TRBJ2-7, with TRBD1 matching 8 bases. CDR3 size: 13 residues. Trimming took 5 bases from V and 6 from J; bases not matched to a gene: 6. Germline-derived CDR1 and CDR2 are SGHVS and FQNEAQ. In DNA, the CDR3 is TGTGCCAGCAGCCCCGGGACAGGTGGCGAGCAGTACTTC. Protein product: CASSPGTGGEQYF.

This chain joins TRBV7-8 and TRBJ1-5; 7 bases match TRBD1. This CDR3 region has 14 residues. In germline, CDR1 is SGHVS, CDR2 FQNEAQ. The V segment lost 5 bases and the J segment 7 bases; nucleotides outside the gene matches: 8. CDR3 in DNA: TGTGCCAGCAGCACCCGACAGGGCGGGCAGCCCCAGCATTTT. This sequence encodes CASSTRQGGQPQHF. Together with reference TRBV7-8 and TRBJ1-5, the CDR3 gives the full variable domain: GAGVSQSPRYKVAKRGQDVALRCDPISGHVSLFWYQQALGQGPEFLTYFQNEAQLDKSGLPSDRFFAERPEGSVSTLKIQRTQQEDSAVYLCASSTRQGGQPQHFGDGTRLSIL.

The chain is built from TRBV11-3 and TRBJ2-3; D is unresolved. Trimming took off 1 base at V and 5 bases at J, with 7 bases between the two ends. The germline V gene has CDR1 SGHNT and CDR2 YENEEA. The CDR3 runs 13 residues. As DNA, the CDR3 is TGTGCCAGCAGCTTAGTAGGCGGAGATACGCAGTATTTT. This gives the protein CASSLVGGDTQYF.

The chain combines TRBV11-3 with TRBJ2-1, with 12 bases that match TRBD2. The CDR3 spans 15 residues. The germline gives CDR1 SGHNT, CDR2 YENEEA. The V segment lost 5 bases and the J segment 7 bases; nucleotides outside the gene matches: 6. This CDR3 is CASSPGGLAGNEQFF. For the CDR3, the DNA is TGTGCCAGCAGCCCAGGAGGACTAGCGGGAAATGAGCAGTTCTTC.

V gene TRBV5-1 combines with J gene TRBJ1-1; no definite D call. Germline V gene sequence: CDR1 SGHRS, CDR2 YFSETQ. The V gene lost 4 bases and the J gene lost 1 base, with 2 bases spanning the gap. CDR3 size: 11 residues. The DNA of the CDR3 is TGCGCCAGCAGCCAGAACACTGAAGCTTTCTTT. Residues: CASSQNTEAFF.

The gene calls are TRBV30 and TRBJ1-6, with 9 bases identical to TRBD1. This CDR3 region has 17 residues. Germline V gene data show CDR1 as GTSNPN and CDR2 as SVGIG (reference sequence). With 3 bases clipped from V and 0 bases from J, the junction kept 6 bases outside the gene matches. Here the CDR3 reads CAWRKGTGSSYNSPLHF. As DNA, the CDR3 is TGTGCCTGGAGGAAGGGGACAGGGAGCTCCTATAATTCACCCCTCCACTTT.

The rearrangement uses TRBV5-8 and TRBJ2-2, with 8 bases aligning to TRBD2. Germline-derived CDR1 and CDR2 are SGHTS and YDEGEE. This CDR3 has 17 residues. The V gene end was trimmed by 0 bases and the J gene end by 5 bases; junction bases not matched to a gene: 9. The CDR3 sequence: CASSLVRSGSETGELFF. CDR3 coding DNA: TGTGCCAGCAGCTTGGTGAGGAGCGGGAGCGAGACCGGGGAGCTGTTTTTT.

Only one count was recorded for this clone. This sequence joins TRBV12-3 or TRBV12-4 and TRBJ1-1; a weak D match, TRBD1 (6 bases). The CDR3 extends over 11 amino acids. V was cut by 6 bases and J by 8 bases, with 10 bases left in between. Here the CDR3 reads CASRHTGEAFF. The CDR3 DNA sequence: TGTGCCAGCAGACATACAGGGGAAGCTTTCTTT.

The chain is built from TRBV9 and TRBJ2-1; D unresolved. Trimming removed 0 bases at V and 8 bases at J, with 15 bases between. Germline CDR1 and CDR2: SGDLS and YYNGEE. CDR3 length: 15 residues. The CDR3 coding sequence is TGTGCCAGCAGCGTAGCGGGTTTAAATGAGGATGAGCAGTTCTTC. Translation gives CASSVAGLNEDEQFF.